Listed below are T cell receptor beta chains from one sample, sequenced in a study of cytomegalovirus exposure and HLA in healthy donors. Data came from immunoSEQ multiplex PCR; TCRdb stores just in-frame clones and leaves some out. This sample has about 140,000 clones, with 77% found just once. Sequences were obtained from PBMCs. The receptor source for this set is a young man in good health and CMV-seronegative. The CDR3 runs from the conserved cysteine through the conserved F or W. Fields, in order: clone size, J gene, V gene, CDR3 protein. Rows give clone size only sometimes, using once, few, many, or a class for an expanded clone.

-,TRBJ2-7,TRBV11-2,CASSGLAGDHEQYF
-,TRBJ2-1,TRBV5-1,CASSVPGLAAVNEQFF
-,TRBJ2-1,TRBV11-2,CASSLRSGSYNEQFF
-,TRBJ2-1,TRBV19,CASSPGRLGGSYNEQFF
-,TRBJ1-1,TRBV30,CACRVGSGNTEAFF
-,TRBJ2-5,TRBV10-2,CASSLHAREAPQETQYF
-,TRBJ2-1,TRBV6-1,CASSEMGREGNEQFF
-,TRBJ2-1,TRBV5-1,CASSSGQGFSEQFF
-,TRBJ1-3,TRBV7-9,CASSLQGSGNTIYF
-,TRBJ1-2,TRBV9,CASSGDRGSYGYTF
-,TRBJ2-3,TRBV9,CASSLGLPNTQYF
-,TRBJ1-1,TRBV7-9,CASSPPGQGAEAFF
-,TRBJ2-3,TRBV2,CASSGIAGGADTQYF
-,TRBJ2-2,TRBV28,CASIEGGILTGELFF
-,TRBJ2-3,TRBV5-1,CASSYLRTSTDTQYF
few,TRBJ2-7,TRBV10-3,CAISESADRSYEQYF
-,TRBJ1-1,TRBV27,CASSPRRPAEAFF
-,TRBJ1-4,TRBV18,CASSPLTGANEKLFF
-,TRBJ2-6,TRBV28,CASSYRGSGANVLTF
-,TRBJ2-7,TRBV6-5,CASIQYEQYF
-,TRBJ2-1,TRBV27,CASSSKSGRSYNEQFF
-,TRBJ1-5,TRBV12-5,CASGNSNF
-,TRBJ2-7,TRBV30,CAWTLAGGPYEQYF
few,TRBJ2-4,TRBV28,CASRRTAKNIQYF
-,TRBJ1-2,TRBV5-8,CASSAQGTDYGYTF
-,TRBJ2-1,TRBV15,CATSRGTGRNEQFF
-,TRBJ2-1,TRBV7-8,CASSLRQGAGGHWQFF
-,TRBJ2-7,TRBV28,CATKTAPYEQYF
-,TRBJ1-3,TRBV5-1,CASSPTGYSGNTIYF
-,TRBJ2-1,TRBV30,CAWSGGRGRLYEQFF
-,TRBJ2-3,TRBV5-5,CASSLGLAGGDTQYF
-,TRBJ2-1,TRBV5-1,CASSLGADNEQFF
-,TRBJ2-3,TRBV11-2,CASSPQREQTDTQYF
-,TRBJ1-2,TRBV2,CASSSDVTGDYGYTF
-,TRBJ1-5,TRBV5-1,CASSFEGDQPQHF
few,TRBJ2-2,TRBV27,CASRITPLTTGELFF
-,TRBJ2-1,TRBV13,CASSLGPPGGVQFF
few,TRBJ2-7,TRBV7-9,CASSSRTSGSYEQYF
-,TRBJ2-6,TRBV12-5,CASARTGSSGANVLTF
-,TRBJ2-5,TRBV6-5,CASSSSGLAGRETQYF
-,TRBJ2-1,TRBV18,CASSPPRGGNNEQFF
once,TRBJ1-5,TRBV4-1,CASSQGYWDRGYQPQHF
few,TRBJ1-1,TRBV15,CATSWEQGARAFF
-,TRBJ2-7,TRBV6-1,CASSKPASSYEQYF
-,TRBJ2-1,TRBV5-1,CASSLTGPAQNEQFF
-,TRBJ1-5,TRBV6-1,CASRREVNQPQHF
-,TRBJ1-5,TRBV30,CAWSATGGVNQPQHF
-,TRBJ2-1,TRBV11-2,CASSHTSGNSYNEQFF
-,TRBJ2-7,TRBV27,CASSLRGQGEAPYEQYF
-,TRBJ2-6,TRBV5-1,CASSFRDRESAGANVLTF
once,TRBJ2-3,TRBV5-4,CASSTGQRTDTQYF
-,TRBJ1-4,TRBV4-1,CASSQDSRRGNEKLFF
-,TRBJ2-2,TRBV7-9,CASKGREGPGELFF
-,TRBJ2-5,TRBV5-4,CASSTGNQETQYF
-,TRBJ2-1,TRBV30,CAWISGRSYYNEQFF
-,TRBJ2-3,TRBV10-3,CAISYFSGKTDTQYF
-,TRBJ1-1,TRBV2,CASGRDRDTEAFF
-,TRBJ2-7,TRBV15,CATSRGLAGVSFGQYF
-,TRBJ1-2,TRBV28,CASSPIRRGRNGYTF
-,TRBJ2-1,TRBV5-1,CASSRTGNYNEQFF